This is a list of T cell receptor beta chains from one sample in a study of neurological immune-mediated disorders. TCRdb analysed the 5' RACE reads with MiXCR anew, one entry per CDR3 protein. Of roughly 48,000 distinct CDR3 sequences detected, around 13% appear once; the ten largest clones hold less than 5.5%. The specimen was PBMCs. These receptors came from a male donor with HTLV-1-associated myelopathy (HAM/TSP). CDR3s include the opening cysteine and the closing phenylalanine or tryptophan.

V	J	CDR3
TRBV5-5	TRBJ1-5	CASSLAGGSNQPQHF
TRBV20-1	TRBJ1-6	CSARPYGRIYNSPLHF
TRBV6-5	TRBJ1-2	CASSSLRDRVAYGYTF
TRBV5-1	TRBJ2-6	CTSSWAGIPSGANVLTF
TRBV4-1	TRBJ1-5	CASSQEGIQPQHF
TRBV29-1	TRBJ2-5	CSAQGQGADETQYF
TRBV28	TRBJ2-5	CASTRGGLGETQYF
TRBV20-1	TRBJ2-1	CSASRGTSGGFLVNEQFF
TRBV20-1	TRBJ2-5	CSARTSPTETQYF
TRBV20-1	TRBJ1-2	CSARDDNYGYTF
TRBV11-1	TRBJ1-1	CASSPWVGGNTEAFF
TRBV2	TRBJ2-2	CASRPVSRNTGELFF
TRBV7-6	TRBJ2-2	CASSLVASGGYTGELFF
TRBV9	TRBJ2-1	CASSVGLPSYNEQFF
TRBV5-1	TRBJ2-5	CASSLGTGGYQETQYF
TRBV4-1	TRBJ2-7	CASSQDHSYSGATYEQYF
TRBV3-1	TRBJ1-4	CASSPGQGAEKLFF
TRBV20-1	TRBJ2-7	CSAPLWTEQYF
TRBV7-6	TRBJ2-7	CASSSRTDPYEQYF
TRBV29-1	TRBJ2-7	CSVWTGGEQYF
TRBV5-1	TRBJ1-2	CASSIDRAGYTF
TRBV29-1	TRBJ1-5	CSGGDGGQPQHF
TRBV9	TRBJ2-1	CASSPRVNEQFF
TRBV21-1	TRBJ2-4	CASSNGTIQKNIQYF
TRBV5-1	TRBJ1-6	CASGDGTGRNSPLHF
TRBV20-1	TRBJ2-5	CSARDLLERTQYF
TRBV7-9	TRBJ1-1	CASSFTGYTEAFF
TRBV20-1	TRBJ2-7	CSAEQGAGKQYF
TRBV5-1	TRBJ2-2	CASTSYWTSNTAELFF
TRBV5-6	TRBJ1-3	CASSLLVTGNTIYF
TRBV20-1	TRBJ1-5	CSAQGWAGTSNQPQHF
TRBV4-3	TRBJ2-2	CASSQDRPGTGELFF
TRBV7-6	TRBJ1-5	CASSLEAGGGYNSNQPQHF
TRBV28	TRBJ1-2	CASDSNYGYTF
TRBV7-2	TRBJ2-7	CASSGQGGTYEQYF
TRBV13	TRBJ2-2	CASSLDRGRDGELFF
TRBV20-1	TRBJ2-1	CSAELEPFAHEQFF
TRBV7-2	TRBJ1-5	CASSFRQGRQPQHF
TRBV5-4	TRBJ2-7	CASSFGGNGIYEQYF
TRBV5-1	TRBJ1-2	CASSPEGFYGYTF
TRBV20-1	TRBJ2-5	CSARRSGYRETQYF
TRBV7-9	TRBJ1-1	CASSLGAGAEMNTEAFF
TRBV14	TRBJ2-7	CASSHGQGAYEQYF
TRBV7-9	TRBJ2-7	CASSLSLTYEQYF
TRBV20-1	TRBJ2-3	CCASILARGGASTDTQYF
TRBV20-1	TRBJ1-5	CSPTGQGGHQPQHF
TRBV5-5	TRBJ2-7	CASSLSPGQLSYEQYF
TRBV5-1	TRBJ1-1	CASSQDRLHTEAFF
TRBV20-1	TRBJ1-5	CSASGRRGGQPQHF
TRBV6-5	TRBJ2-3	CASSSLGLAGAPSTDTQYF
TRBV25-1	TRBJ1-4	CASIPNLGPNEKLFF
TRBV6-5	TRBJ2-5	CASSYGGAWETQYF
TRBV7-2	TRBJ2-7	CASSFRQGSYEQYF
TRBV5-1	TRBJ2-1	CASRPLAGGLHEQFF
TRBV12-3/TRBV12-4	TRBJ2-5	CASSREPPETQYF
TRBV24-1	TRBJ1-2	CATSDARGADYGYTF
TRBV12-3/TRBV12-4	TRBJ1-1	CASRRFTEAFF
TRBV10-3	TRBJ2-7	CAILGQEDHEQYF
TRBV7-3	TRBJ2-5	CASSLTALAAGEGTQYF